This T cell receptor (beta chain) was sequenced in a study of blood T cell repertoires in COVID-19. Study in general: Researchers got acute and convalescent COVID-19 samples from the United States, Italy and Spain. Nucleic acid was either cDNA or gDNA, and it came from T cells, B-cell-depleted T cells, or PBMCs.

This clone appeared a single time. In the source study's methods: Amplification of reference gene primers provided the estimated nucleated cell counts. Assay used: immunoSEQ multiplex PCR; TCRdb lists only in-frame clones, some missing. V, J and clone size are taken as reported in that table, and D and trimming were inferred from the DNA itself. Among some 130,000 clones listed, under 95% were seen once. V was trimmed by 3 bases and J by 2 bases, leaving 14 bases between them. The CDR3 loop spans 16 amino acids. The germline gives CDR1 MNHEY, CDR2 SVGEGT. The receptor's source is a man aged 50 to 59 with active COVID-19. This sequence joins TRBV6-2 or TRBV6-3 and TRBJ1-5, with a tentative D call TRBD1 (6 bases). Sequenced input: peripheral blood. Here the CDR3 DNA reads TGTGCCAGCAGTTATCAGGGGTATATAGGCAATCAGCCCCAGCATTTT. It is translated as CASSYQGYIGNQPQHF.